These 30 T cell receptor beta chains share one sample of origin, sequenced in a study of T-cell memory formation after mild COVID-19. MiXCR, run by TCRdb on the 5' RACE reads, gives a single entry per CDR3 protein. Here the sample spans 250,000 or so distinct CDR3 sequences, approximately 9% being singletons. Specimen: PBMCs or a T cell subset sorted from them (not recorded which). The receptors shown here come from a man between 18 and 29 years old who had mild COVID-19 (a few samples of this study predate the infection). Cell type and time point are not known.

This clonotype was found many times. The V call is TRBV7-9, the J call TRBJ2-1, with D unclear. V lost 1 base, J lost 9 bases, and 10 bases lay in between. Germline loops: CDR1 SEHNR, CDR2 FQNEAQ (reference sequence). This CDR3 has 13 amino acids. CDR3 residues: CASSLDGVAEQFF. The DNA of the CDR3 is TGTGCCAGCAGCTTAGATGGCGTGGCTGAGCAGTTCTTC.

This clonotype showed up just a few times. The chain joins TRBV5-1 to TRBJ1-3, with 9 positions matching TRBD1. The CDR3 is made up of 19 amino acids. Germline V CDR1 and CDR2: SGHRS, YFSETQ. Trimming removed 2 bases from V and 6 bases from J; junction bases left unmatched: 18. The CDR3: CASSFNPGQGVMVVNTIYF. CDR3 DNA sequence: TGCGCCAGCAGCTTCAATCCGGGACAGGGAGTTATGGTTGTAAACACCATATATTTT.

This clonotype was seen repeatedly, ten times or more. The chain recombines TRBV27 with TRBJ1-2, with 8 bases matching TRBD1. The CDR3 is made up of 13 amino acids. The V and J ends lost 6 bases and 6 bases, in that order; junction bases with no gene match: 6. Germline CDR1 reads MNHEY; CDR2 reads SMNVEV (reference sequence). The CDR3 DNA reads as TGTGCCAGCAGGCGGACAGGGAGGGATGGCTACACCTTC. Residues: CASRRTGRDGYTF.

This clonotype was picked up a small number of times. The chain combines TRBV12-3 or TRBV12-4 with TRBJ1-5; possibly TRBD1 for D (6 bases). This CDR3 spans 12 amino acids. Between the trimmed V and J ends, which lost 6 bases and 6 bases, there was a span of 9 bases. The CDR3 loop reads CASSPGVQPQHF. In DNA, the CDR3 is TGTGCCAGCAGCCCAGGGGTTCAGCCCCAGCATTTT.

The table lists this clonotype with a few counts. This chain links TRBV9 with TRBJ2-5; D unclear. The CDR3 runs to 13 residues. The ends were cut back, 6 bases at V and 5 bases at J, with 14 bases in the middle. Germline V gene lookup returns CDR1 SGDLS and CDR2 YYNGEE. The CDR3 DNA follows: TGTGCCAGCAATCGGGCCCCAGGCGAGACCCAGTACTTC. Protein: CASNRAPGETQYF.

The chain is built from TRBV5-4 and TRBJ2-7; TRBD1 is a possible D gene (5 bases). V was clipped by 3 bases and J by 5 bases, with 15 bases between them. Germline CDR1 reads SGHNT; CDR2 reads YYREEE (reference sequence). The CDR3 runs to 14 residues. CDR3 nucleotide sequence: TGTGCCAGCAGCTGGAACATGGACATCGACGAGCAGTACGTC. This gives the protein CASSWNMDIDEQYV.

The rearrangement links TRBV20-1 to TRBJ1-4; no firm D call. The CDR3 has 11 amino acids. Trimming took 3 bases from V and 6 from J, leaving 5 bases between them. CDR1 and CDR2 from the germline V gene are DFQATT and SNEGSKA (reference sequence). The CDR3 DNA follows: TGCAGTGCTAGTAAGGATGAAAAACTGTTTTTT. Translated, it gives CSASKDEKLFF.

This clonotype occurred many times. This chain links TRBV4-1 with TRBJ2-1, with unresolved D. The germline gives CDR1 MGHRA, CDR2 YSYEKL. CDR3 size: 12 residues. With 3 bases removed from V and 3 bases from J, the gap between germline ends came to 3 bases. The CDR3 region is CASSQNYNEQFF. CDR3 bases: TGCGCCAGCAGCCAGAACTACAATGAGCAGTTCTTC.

This clonotype has just a few counts. The chain recombines TRBV20-1 with TRBJ2-3, with TRBD1 matching over 10 bases. The CDR3 runs 15 residues. V trimming: 3 bases; J trimming: 6 bases; junction bases outside the gene matches: 9. CDR1 and CDR2 from the germline V gene are DFQATT and SNEGSKA (reference sequence). CDR3 sequence reads: CSASVRDRGWDTQYF. CDR3 DNA: TGCAGTGCTAGCGTCCGGGACAGGGGTTGGGATACGCAGTATTTT.

This chain uses TRBV4-3 with TRBJ1-2, with 9 bases aligning to TRBD1. V was clipped by 0 bases and J by 6 bases; unmatched bases: 5. The CDR3 is 15 amino acids. Germline-derived CDR1 and CDR2 are LGHNA and YSLEER. CDR3 protein: CASSQDVWDRDGYTF. In DNA, the CDR3 is TGCGCCAGCAGCCAAGATGTGTGGGACAGGGATGGCTACACCTTC.

The rearrangement links TRBV5-1 to TRBJ1-1, with a possible D match to TRBD1 (5 bases). This CDR3 has 16 residues. The germline gives CDR1 SGHRS, CDR2 YFSETQ. Trimming cost V 0 bases and J 3 bases, with 15 bases left between them. The CDR3 DNA reads TGCGCCAGCAGCTTGGGGGCTTTCAGGGCGGACACTGAAGCTTTCTTT. Amino acids: CASSLGAFRADTEAFF.

The J gene is TRBJ1-3, the V gene TRBV4-3, with TRBD1 as a possible D gene (6 bases). The V end was cut by 7 bases, the J end by 0 bases, with 13 bases between. The CDR3 loop spans 15 amino acids. CDR1 and CDR2 (germline): LGHNA, YSLEER. The CDR3 is CASTSGDNSGNTIYF. For the CDR3, the DNA is TGCGCCAGCACCTCGGGGGACAACTCTGGAAACACCATATATTTT.

There are many counts of this clonotype. This chain links TRBV5-1 with TRBJ2-7, with no clear D. This CDR3 spans 13 amino acids. V lost 1 base to trimming and J lost 4 bases, with 9 bases between them. CDR1 is SGHRS, CDR2 YFSETQ, per germline. The CDR3 loop reads CASSLTVGYEQYV. The CDR3 DNA is TGCGCCAGCAGCTTGACTGTGGGGTACGAGCAGTACGTC.

The sample holds many counts of this clonotype. The chain employs TRBV5-4 and TRBJ1-1, with D tentatively TRBD1 (6 bases). V was cut by 4 bases and J by 0 bases, with 16 bases left in between. CDR3 length equals 16 residues. Germline CDR1 SGHNT, CDR2 YYREEE (reference sequence). The CDR3 coding sequence is TGTGCCAGCAGCCCCTCATCGACAGGCATGAACACTGAAGCTTTCTTT. Translation gives CASSPSSTGMNTEAFF.

The CDR3 DNA sequence: TGTGCCAGCAGCTTAAGGACCGGGACCGGGGAGCTGTTTTTT. Its protein is CASSLRTGTGELFF. The V call is TRBV7-9, the J call TRBJ2-2; D unresolved. The CDR3 length is 14 residues. The V gene lost 2 bases and the J gene lost 5 bases, with 9 bases spanning the gap. CDR1 is SEHNR, CDR2 FQNEAQ, per germline (reference sequence).

This clonotype has more than one count but fewer than ten. The chain carries TRBV12-3 or TRBV12-4 and TRBJ2-3; possible D gene TRBD1, 6 bases. The CDR3 sequence is 17 residues long. The V end was cut by 6 bases, the J end by 2 bases, with 21 bases between. This CDR3 reads CASRPSLGTWSTDTQYF. The CDR3 DNA reads TGTGCCAGCAGACCTTCCTTGGGGACATGGTCCACAGATACGCAGTATTTT.

The chain has TRBV15 and TRBJ2-3, with D possibly being TRBD1 (6 bases). The CDR3 loop spans 15 amino acids. Per the germline V gene, CDR1 is LNHNV and CDR2 is YYDKDF (reference sequence). V lost 0 bases and J lost 4, with 11 bases in between. CDR3 residues: CATSRDKKGADTQYF. The CDR3, as DNA: TGTGCCACCAGCAGAGATAAGAAGGGGGCAGATACGCAGTATTTT.

Here the CDR3 reads CASIRGYTEAFF. The CDR3 region has the DNA TGTGCCAGCATCAGGGGGTACACTGAAGCTTTCTTT. The V call is TRBV6-2 or TRBV6-3, the J call TRBJ1-1; TRBD1 agrees at 7 bases. The J segment lost 3 bases and the V segment lost 7 bases, leaving 2 bases of the junction unmatched. The CDR3 runs 12 residues. Germline CDR1 reads MNHEY; CDR2 reads SVGEGT.

Only a few counts were recorded for this clonotype. The J gene is TRBJ1-2, the V gene TRBV4-3; D unresolved. CDR3 length: 17 residues. V lost 0 bases and J lost 0, with 14 bases in between. Germline values: CDR1 LGHNA, CDR2 YSLEER. CDR3 sequence: CASSQDIGGRANYGYTF. The DNA for the CDR3 is TGCGCCAGCAGCCAAGATATCGGCGGCCGGGCTAACTATGGCTACACCTTC.

Many counts were recorded for this clonotype. This chain links TRBV5-1 with TRBJ1-1, with D maybe TRBD1 (5 bases). CDR1 SGHRS and CDR2 YFSETQ come from the germline V gene. V was clipped by 2 bases and J by 4 bases, with 12 bases between them. The CDR3 is 14 residues long. In nucleotides, the CDR3 is TGCGCCAGCAGCTTTGGGGCCCCGCTCACTGAAGCTTTCTTT. Translated: CASSFGAPLTEAFF.

The chain links TRBV12-3 or TRBV12-4 to TRBJ1-5; D is uncertain. Deletions cut 5 bases from V and 6 bases from J, with 11 bases between. The CDR3 has 13 amino acids. CDR3 sequence: CASSPGSSQPQHF. The CDR3 DNA sequence: TGTGCCAGCAGTCCGGGGTCCAGTCAGCCCCAGCATTTT.

This clonotype was picked up a small number of times. The rearrangement joins TRBV4-3 to TRBJ2-7; 7 positions match TRBD1. The CDR3 consists of 15 residues. Germline CDR1 reads LGHNA; CDR2 reads YSLEER. The trim removed 2 bases at V and 1 base at J, leaving 5 bases unmatched. This CDR3 is CASSQSLRGSYEQYF. In nucleotides, the CDR3 is TGCGCCAGCAGCCAATCCCTCAGGGGGTCCTACGAGCAGTACTTC.

This chain uses TRBV27 with TRBJ1-2, with D tentatively TRBD1 (6 bases). Germline assignment: CDR1 MNHEY and CDR2 SMNVEV (reference sequence). V lost 6 bases and J 4 bases, leaving 18 bases between the germline ends. CDR3 length: 15 residues. The CDR3 DNA follows: TGTGCCAGCAGCAGGGGACCGCCGAAGGGCTATGGCTACACCTTC. Translated: CASSRGPPKGYGYTF.

This clonotype was observed at least ten times. The V and J genes are TRBV5-4 and TRBJ2-3; D is undetermined. The V end lost 0 bases, the J end lost 0 bases, and 11 bases lay between the germline ends. This CDR3 has 16 residues. Germline V CDR1 and CDR2: SGHNT, YYREEE (reference sequence). The CDR3 loop is CASSLDGLSSTDTQYF. The CDR3 coding sequence is TGTGCCAGCAGCTTGGATGGTTTATCTAGCACAGATACGCAGTATTTT.

This clonotype has only a few counts. The junction does not match germline at one end; this may be a read error. The genes are TRBV7-7 and TRBJ1-1; D gene unclear. From germline, CDR1 is SSHAT and CDR2 FNYEAQ (reference sequence). This CDR3 is 15 amino acids long. CDR3 bases: TGTGCTAGCAGCTTTGTGACCCCGGATGACACTGAAGCTTTCTTT. This codes for CASSFVTPDDTEAFF.

V usage is TRBV11-2 and J usage is TRBJ2-5, with D possibly matching TRBD2 (7 bases). The CDR3 covers 14 residues. The V gene lost 5 bases and the J gene lost 5 bases, with 15 bases spanning the gap. Germline V gives CDR1 SGHAT, CDR2 FQNNGV. CDR3 sequence: CASSTTGGLETQYF. The CDR3 DNA follows: TGTGCCAGCAGCACGACCGGGGGGCTTGAGACCCAGTACTTC.

The chain has TRBV20-1 and TRBJ2-4; 7 positions agree with TRBD2. V lost 5 bases to trimming and J lost 9 bases; unmatched junction nucleotides: 10. Per the germline V gene, CDR1 is DFQATT and CDR2 is SNEGSKA (reference sequence). The CDR3 has 13 amino acids. The CDR3 region has the DNA TGCAGTGCTGGCGGGAGAAGCGGTAGCATTCAGTACTTC. The encoded protein is CSAGGRSGSIQYF.

Many counts were recorded for this clonotype. This chain uses TRBV5-1 with TRBJ2-1; 12 positions match TRBD2. Per the germline V gene, CDR1 is SGHRS and CDR2 is YFSETQ. V lost 1 base and J lost 5; bases outside the gene matches: 1. This CDR3 has 15 amino acids. The DNA for the CDR3 is TGCGCCAGCAGCTTGAGACTAGCGGGAGACAATGAGCAGTTCTTC. Translating gives CASSLRLAGDNEQFF.

V usage is TRBV4-1 and J usage is TRBJ1-6; D gene unclear. Trimming took 2 bases from V and 9 from J, leaving 11 bases between them. Germline loops: CDR1 MGHRA, CDR2 YSYEKL. This CDR3 is 14 amino acids long. The CDR3 region is CASSQRDGPSPLHF. The CDR3 coding sequence is TGCGCCAGCAGCCAACGAGACGGTCCTTCACCCCTCCACTTT.

The genes are TRBV24-1 and TRBJ2-6, with D uncertain. The CDR3 runs to 16 residues. Trimming took off 1 base at V and 4 bases at J, with 10 bases between the two ends. In germline, CDR1 is KGHDR, CDR2 SFDVKD. The CDR3: CATSDFLGSGANVLTF. Written as DNA, the CDR3 is TGTGCCACCAGTGATTTCTTGGGGTCCGGGGCCAACGTCCTGACTTTC.